The rows below give T cell receptor beta chains drawn from one sample of a study of technical replicates of blood from a handful of donors. Only in-frame clones appear in the TCRdb table, and some are missing; sequencing was by immunoSEQ multiplex PCR. The sample lists some 74,000 clones; around 95% were seen once. Sequencing input: T cells isolated from PBMCs. The receptor set was obtained from a human donor in good health. Both conserved end residues are part of each CDR3. A D gene is named only where the DNA matches it firmly. A clone size is listed for some rows: how often the clone was seen (once, few, many), or a class if it is expanded.

NA	TRBV18	TRBJ1-5	NA	CASSPKGVGNQPQHF	TGTGCCAGCTCACCAAAAGGAGTCGGCAATCAGCCCCAGCATTTT
NA	TRBV5-1	TRBJ1-1	TRBD1	CASSLGSSTGALDTEAFF	TGCGCCAGCAGCTTGGGTTCCTCGACAGGGGCGCTGGACACTGAAGCTTTCTTT
NA	TRBV4-1	TRBJ2-2	TRBD1	CASSQDGTGNLAGELFF	TGCGCCAGCAGCCAAGACGGGACAGGGAATTTAGCCGGGGAGCTGTTTTTT
once	TRBV7-2	TRBJ2-7	NA	CASSFRQGLYEQYF	TGTGCCAGCAGCTTTCGGCAGGGCCTCTACGAGCAGTACTTC
NA	TRBV27	TRBJ1-2	NA	CASTAAGGAGYTF	TGTGCCAGCACCGCCGCGGGGGGCGCAGGCTACACCTTC
NA	TRBV28	TRBJ1-1	NA	CASSFQGPNTEAFF	TGTGCCAGCAGTTTCCAGGGCCCGAACACTGAAGCTTTCTTT
NA	TRBV30	TRBJ2-2	NA	CAWSVLSGSNTGELFF	TGTGCCTGGAGTGTATTGTCGGGTAGCAACACCGGGGAGCTGTTTTTT
NA	TRBV10-3	TRBJ2-3	NA	CASTSGGDTQYF	TGTGCCAGTACAAGCGGAGGAGATACGCAGTATTTT
once	TRBV9	TRBJ1-5	NA	CASSVGLPDRPNQPQHF	TGTGCCAGCAGCGTAGGGCTTCCGGACAGACCTAATCAGCCCCAGCATTTT
NA	TRBV5-6	TRBJ2-5	NA	CASSRAGFQETQYF	TGTGCCAGCAGCCGCGCGGGATTCCAAGAGACCCAGTACTTC
once	TRBV10-1	TRBJ2-1	TRBD2	CASSEATAGYYNEQFF	TGCGCCAGCAGTGAGGCCACAGCGGGGTATTACAATGAGCAGTTCTTC
few	TRBV2	TRBJ2-5	TRBD2	CASSPPSGLAGQETQYF	TGTGCCAGCAGTCCACCGTCGGGACTAGCGGGACAAGAGACCCAGTACTTC
NA	TRBV6-5	TRBJ2-1	NA	CASSNGGLGYNEQFF	TGTGCCAGCAGTAACGGGGGTTTGGGATACAATGAGCAGTTCTTC
NA	TRBV5-1	TRBJ1-1	NA	CASSLEPSGNTEAFF	TGCGCCAGCAGCTTGGAGCCCTCAGGGAACACTGAAGCTTTCTTT
NA	TRBV19	TRBJ1-1	NA	CASSKGQSAFF	TGTGCCAGTAGTAAAGGACAGTCAGCTTTCTTT
few	TRBV5-1	TRBJ1-5	NA	CASSLGQGPHQPQHF	TGCGCCAGCAGCTTGGGGCAGGGGCCTCATCAGCCCCAGCATTTT